One sample yielded the 3 T cell receptor beta chains listed below, sequenced in a study of naive and memory T cell subsets. The study, taken as a whole, reports: Naive repertoires, especially CD8, held a few larger clonotypes, possibly memory cells re-expressing CD45RA.

Two oligonucleotides, mixed equimolar, formed the beta constant-region primer covering TRBC1 and TRBC2. Four rounds of PCR amplified the ligated cDNA using nested alpha and beta constant-region primers plus SP2. TCRdb re-analysed the UMI-ligation and nested PCR reads in MiXCR, keeping a single row per CDR3 protein. The profile shows 98,000 or so distinct CDR3 sequences, roughly 10% of them singletons. For these TCRs, the target antigens are not known. The sample taken for sequencing was naive CD4+ T cells from blood. The receptors shown here come from a human donor in good health.

The chain is built from TRBV6-2 or TRBV6-3 and TRBJ2-2; D unresolved. The CDR3 contains 15 residues. CDR1 and CDR2 from the germline V gene are MNHEY and SVGEGT. The V and J ends lost 3 bases and 6 bases respectively, with 14 bases between them. The CDR3 DNA is TGTGCCAGCAGTTATACCTGGGGTTCTCCCGGGGAGCTGTTTTTT. This codes for CASSYTWGSPGELFF.

This clonotype was observed a handful of times. The CDR3 nucleotides are TGTGCCATCAGTGAGTTCGGGGGGGGGCAATCCTACAATGAGCAGTTCTTC. This translates into CAISEFGGGQSYNEQFF. The rearrangement uses TRBV10-3 and TRBJ2-1, with 8 bases identical to TRBD2. The CDR3 contains 17 residues. The germline CDR1 and CDR2 sequences are ENHRY and SYGVKD. V dropped 1 base and J dropped 1; count of bases not matched to a gene: 6.

This clonotype was detected many times. The chain carries TRBV4-3 and TRBJ2-7; 12 bases match TRBD2. CDR1 LGHNA and CDR2 YSLEER come from the germline V gene. Trimming removed 2 bases from V and 2 bases from J; junction bases left unmatched: 4. The CDR3 consists of 16 residues. CDR3 region: CASSQTTSGGTYEQYF. For the CDR3, the DNA is TGCGCCAGCAGCCAAACGACTAGCGGGGGAACCTACGAGCAGTACTTC.